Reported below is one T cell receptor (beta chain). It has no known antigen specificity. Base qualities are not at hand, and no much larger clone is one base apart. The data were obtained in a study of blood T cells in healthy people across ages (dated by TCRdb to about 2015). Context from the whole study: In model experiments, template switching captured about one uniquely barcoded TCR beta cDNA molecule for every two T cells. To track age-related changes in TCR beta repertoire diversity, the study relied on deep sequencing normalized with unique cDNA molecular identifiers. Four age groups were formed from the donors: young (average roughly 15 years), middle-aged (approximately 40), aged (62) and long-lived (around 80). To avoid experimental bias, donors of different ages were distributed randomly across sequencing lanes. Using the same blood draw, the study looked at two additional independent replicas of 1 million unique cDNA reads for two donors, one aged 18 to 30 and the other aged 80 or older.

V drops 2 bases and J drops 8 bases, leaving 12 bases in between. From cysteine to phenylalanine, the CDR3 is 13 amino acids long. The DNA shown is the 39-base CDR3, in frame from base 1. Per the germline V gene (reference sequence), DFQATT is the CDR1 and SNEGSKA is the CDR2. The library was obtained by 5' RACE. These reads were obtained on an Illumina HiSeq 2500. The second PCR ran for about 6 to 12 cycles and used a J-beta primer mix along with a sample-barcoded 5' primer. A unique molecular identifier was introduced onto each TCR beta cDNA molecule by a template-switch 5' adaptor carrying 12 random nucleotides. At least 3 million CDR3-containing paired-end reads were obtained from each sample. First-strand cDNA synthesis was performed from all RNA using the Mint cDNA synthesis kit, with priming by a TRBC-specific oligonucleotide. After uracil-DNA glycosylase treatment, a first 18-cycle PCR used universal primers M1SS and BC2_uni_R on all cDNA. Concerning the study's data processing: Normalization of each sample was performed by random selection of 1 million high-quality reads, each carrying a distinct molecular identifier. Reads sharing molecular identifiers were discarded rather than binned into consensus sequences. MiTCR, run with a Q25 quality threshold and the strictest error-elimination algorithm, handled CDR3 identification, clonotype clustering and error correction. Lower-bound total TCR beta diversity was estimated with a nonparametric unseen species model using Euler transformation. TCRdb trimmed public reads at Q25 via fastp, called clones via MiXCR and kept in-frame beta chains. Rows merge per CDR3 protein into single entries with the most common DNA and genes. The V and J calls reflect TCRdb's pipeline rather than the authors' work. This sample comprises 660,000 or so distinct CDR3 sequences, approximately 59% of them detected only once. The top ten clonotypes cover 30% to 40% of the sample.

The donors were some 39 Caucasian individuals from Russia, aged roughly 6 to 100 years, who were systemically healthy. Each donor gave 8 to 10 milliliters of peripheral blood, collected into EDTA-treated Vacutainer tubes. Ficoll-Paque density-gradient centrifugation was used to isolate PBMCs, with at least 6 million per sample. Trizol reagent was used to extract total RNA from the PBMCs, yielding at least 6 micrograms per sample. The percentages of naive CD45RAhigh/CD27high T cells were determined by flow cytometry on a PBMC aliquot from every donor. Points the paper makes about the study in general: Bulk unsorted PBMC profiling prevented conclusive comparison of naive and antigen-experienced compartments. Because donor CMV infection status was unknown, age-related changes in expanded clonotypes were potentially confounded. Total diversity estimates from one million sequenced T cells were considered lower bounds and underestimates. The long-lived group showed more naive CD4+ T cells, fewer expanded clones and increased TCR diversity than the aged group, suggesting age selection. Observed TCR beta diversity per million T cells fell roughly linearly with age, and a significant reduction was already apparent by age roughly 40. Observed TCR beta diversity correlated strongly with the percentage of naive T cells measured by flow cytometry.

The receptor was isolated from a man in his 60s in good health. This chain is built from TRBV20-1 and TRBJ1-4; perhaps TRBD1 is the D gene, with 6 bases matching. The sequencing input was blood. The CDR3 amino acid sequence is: CSARQGIGEKLFF. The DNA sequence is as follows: TGCAGTGCTAGACAGGGGATAGGGGAAAAACTGTTTTTT.